The 22 T cell receptor beta chains listed next were all sequenced from one sample in a study of T cells in Graves' hyperthyroidism and ophthalmopathy. Regions amplified from RNA transcripts were the TCR beta CDR3 regions. The TCR CDR3 was amplified in a first-round RT-PCR using the HTBI primer set. TCRdb independently ran MiXCR on the multiplex PCR reads; one entry per CDR3 protein. The data contain 650,000 to 700,000 distinct CDR3 sequences, approximately 15% of them singletons. Sequencing was done on a sample of blood. All receptors derive from a man in his fifties or sixties with Graves' hyperthyroidism.

The chain links TRBV7-8 to TRBJ2-5; D is unresolved. Between the trimmed V and J ends, which lost 7 bases and 2 bases, there was a span of 23 bases. The CDR3 sequence is 17 residues long. Germline CDR1 SGHVS, CDR2 FQNEAQ. The CDR3 DNA follows: TGTGCCAGCACCGCGACGCCCGTCCTCCTACTACAAGAGACCCAGTACTTC. It encodes CASTATPVLLLQETQYF. Supplemented by reference TRBV7-8 and TRBJ2-5, the full variable domain reads GAGVSQSPRYKVAKRGQDVALRCDPISGHVSLFWYQQALGQGPEFLTYFQNEAQLDKSGLPSDRFFAERPEGSVSTLKIQRTQQEDSAVYLCASTATPVLLLQETQYFGPGTRLLVL.

This clonotype was detected many times. V and J are TRBV6-6 and TRBJ1-3, with unresolved D. V was clipped by 2 bases and J by 4 bases, with 15 bases between them. Germline V lookup: CDR1 MNHNY, CDR2 SVGAGI (reference sequence). The CDR3 has 16 amino acids. CDR3 sequence reads: CASSYGGRFSGNTIYF. The CDR3 region has the DNA TGTGCCAGCAGTTACGGAGGGAGATTCTCCGGAAACACCATATATTTT.

This clonotype has just a few counts. The CDR3: CASSVGSGRPDEQYF. For the CDR3, the DNA is TGTGCCAGCAGCGTAGGTTCAGGGAGGCCCGACGAGCAGTACTTC. This sequence joins TRBV9 and TRBJ2-7; maybe TRBD2 (6 bases). CDR3 length: 15 residues. The V gene's germline CDR1 is SGDLS and CDR2 YYNGEE. V lost 0 bases, J lost 5 bases, and 15 bases lay in between. The variable domain in full, completed from reference TRBV9 and TRBJ2-7, reads DSGVTQTPKHLITATGQRVTLRCSPRSGDLSVYWYQQSLDQGLQFLIQYYNGEERAKGNILERFSAQQFPDLHSELNLSSLELGDSALYFCASSVGSGRPDEQYFGPGTRLTVT.

This chain uses TRBV18 with TRBJ2-2; tentative D call: TRBD1 (6 bases). Trimming pared 0 bases from V and 1 base from J, leaving 12 bases between. Germline loops: CDR1 KGHSH, CDR2 LQKENI. CDR3 length: 17 amino acids. The CDR3 DNA reads as TGTGCCAGCTCACCACCGGGTGGGGGCCAGAACACCGGGGAGCTGTTTTTT. As protein: CASSPPGGGQNTGELFF.

This clonotype was recorded at least ten times. The V and J genes are TRBV6-2 or TRBV6-3 and TRBJ2-5, with 13 bases lining up with TRBD2. The CDR3 is 16 residues long. V trimming: 7 bases; J trimming: 5 bases; junction bases outside the gene matches: 10. From germline, CDR1 is MNHEY and CDR2 SVGEGT. CDR3 loop: CASNSLGLAGQETQYF. The CDR3 DNA follows: TGTGCCAGCAATTCACTGGGACTAGCGGGACAGGAGACCCAGTACTTC.

A few counts support this clonotype. The chain uses TRBV19 and TRBJ2-7; the D gene is possibly TRBD2 (5 bases). The CDR3 totals 14 residues. The germline CDR1 and CDR2 sequences are LNHDA and SQIVND (reference sequence). The V gene lost 3 bases and the J gene lost 5 bases, with 14 bases spanning the gap. The CDR3 loop is CASSINGGHDEQYF. CDR3 nucleotides: TGTGCCAGTAGTATCAATGGCGGGCACGACGAGCAGTACTTC.

This clonotype was seen a handful of times. The gene calls are TRBV30 and TRBJ2-1; 9 bases map to TRBD2. The germline V gene encodes CDR1 GTSNPN and CDR2 SVGIG (reference sequence). V gave up 7 bases and J gave up 7 bases; unmatched junction bases: 5. This CDR3 spans 12 amino acids. The CDR3 bases are TGTGCCTCCGGACTAGCGAGGAATGAGCAGTTCTTC. Translation gives CASGLARNEQFF.

This clonotype has a handful of counts. The CDR3 DNA reads as TGTGCCAGCAGTTCGGAGACGGAGGGCTACACCTTC. Translated: CASSSETEGYTF. V is TRBV28 and J is TRBJ1-2; D gene unclear. This CDR3 is built from 12 residues. Germline V CDR1 and CDR2: MDHEN, SYDVKM. V was pared by 4 bases and J by 8 bases, with 11 bases between.

There are a few counts of this clonotype. CDR3 amino acids: CASRSGQGDEQFF. CDR3 DNA sequence: TGTGCCAGCAGGTCTGGACAGGGGGATGAGCAGTTCTTC. This rearrangement joins TRBV28 to TRBJ2-1, with 10 bases identical to TRBD1. V trimming: 6 bases; J trimming: 8 bases; junction bases outside the gene matches: 4. Germline CDR1 and CDR2: MDHEN and SYDVKM. This CDR3 spans 13 amino acids.

The rearrangement joins TRBV7-9 to TRBJ2-1; 8 nucleotides agree with TRBD2. The CDR3 loop spans 16 amino acids. The junction had 6 bases not matched to a gene; V was cut back by 5 bases and J by 0 bases. Germline V gene data show CDR1 as SEHNR and CDR2 as FQNEAQ (reference sequence). The CDR3 nucleotides are TGTGCCAGCAGCCCAGCCGGGACTAGCTCCTACAATGAGCAGTTCTTC. It codes for CASSPAGTSSYNEQFF.

V usage is TRBV30 and J usage is TRBJ2-7; no clear D gene. Trimming left V 0 bases short and J 7 bases short, with 7 bases between. The CDR3 spans 11 residues. Germline CDR1 reads GTSNPN; CDR2 reads SVGIG (reference sequence). DNA of the CDR3: TGTGCCTGGAGTGTGCGTGGGGAGCAGTACTTC. Protein product: CAWSVRGEQYF.

The chain couples TRBV4-3 to TRBJ2-2, with TRBD1 matching 8 bases. CDR1 and CDR2 (germline): LGHNA, YSLEER. The CDR3 loop spans 16 amino acids. The V and J ends lost 3 bases and 1 base, in that order; junction bases with no gene match: 4. CDR3 sequence reads: CASSQGTGVNTGELFF. The DNA of the CDR3 is TGCGCCAGCAGCCAGGGGACAGGTGTGAACACCGGGGAGCTGTTTTTT.

As to this clonotype: A read error may be the cause here, since a much bigger clone is one base away. This chain links TRBV9 with TRBJ1-1; a weak D match, TRBD1 (6 bases). Germline values: CDR1 SGDLS, CDR2 YYNGEE. The CDR3 spans 16 residues. The V end lost 2 bases, the J end lost 5 bases, and 19 bases lay between the germline ends. CDR3 region: CASSVATNRVLTEAFF. The CDR3 coding sequence is TGTGCCAGCAGCGTTGCTACTAACAGGGTGCTTACTGAAGCTTTCTTT.

The chain recombines TRBV3-1 with TRBJ1-1; D not certain. Germline-derived CDR1 and CDR2 are LGHDT and YNNKEL (reference sequence). The CDR3 has 13 amino acids. Deletions cut 6 bases from V and 5 bases from J, with 13 bases between. The CDR3 region is CASRRGEETEAFF. CDR3 DNA: TGTGCCAGCAGACGCGGGGAAGAGACTGAAGCTTTCTTT. Full variable domain (rest looked up from reference TRBV3-1 and TRBJ1-1): DTAVSQTPKYLVTQMGNDKSIKCEQNLGHDTMYWYKQDSKKFLKIMFSYNNKELIINETVPNRFSPKSPDKAHLNLHINSLELGDSAVYFCASRRGEETEAFFGQGTRLTVV.

The chain employs TRBV5-1 and TRBJ1-6; weak D call: TRBD1 (6 bases). V was clipped by 1 base and J by 7 bases, with 12 bases between them. There are 15 residues in the CDR3. Germline CDR1 and CDR2: SGHRS and YFSETQ. DNA for the CDR3: TGCGCCAGCAGCTTGTTTGCAGGGGAAAATTCACCCCTCCACTTT. This gives the protein CASSLFAGENSPLHF.

This clonotype was seen only once. The chain has TRBV11-2 and TRBJ2-5, with D unclear. Germline loops: CDR1 SGHAT, CDR2 FQNNGV. CDR3 length: 14 residues. V was clipped by 5 bases and J by 9 bases, with 19 bases between them. Here the CDR3 reads CASSPRRAAQAQYF. In DNA, the CDR3 is TGTGCCAGCAGCCCCCGTAGGGCAGCGCAGGCCCAGTACTTC.

The sample holds many counts of this clonotype. The chain is built from TRBV7-8 and TRBJ1-4; D is undetermined. The CDR3 sequence is 15 residues long. With 5 bases removed from V and 4 bases from J, the gap between germline ends came to 14 bases. Germline assignment: CDR1 SGHVS and CDR2 FQNEAQ. The CDR3 loop is CASSPRRAGNEKLFF. The CDR3, as DNA: TGTGCCAGCAGCCCAAGGCGAGCCGGTAATGAAAAACTGTTTTTT.

This chain links TRBV5-1 with TRBJ2-1, with D possibly matching TRBD2 (6 bases). The germline V gene encodes CDR1 SGHRS and CDR2 YFSETQ. V dropped 0 bases and J dropped 7 bases, with 8 bases sitting between them. CDR3 length: 13 residues. In DNA form, the CDR3 reads TGCGCCAGCAGCTTGGGGACTACGAATGAGCAGTTCTTC. Its protein product is CASSLGTTNEQFF.

The chain carries TRBV29-1 and TRBJ1-2; D gene uncertain. Trimming stripped 0 bases from V and 6 bases from J, with 8 bases between. The CDR3 consists of 12 residues. Germline lookup yields CDR1 SQVTM and CDR2 ANQGSEA. For the CDR3, the DNA is TGCAGCGTTGAAGATAATCCCGATGGCTACACCTTC. Residues: CSVEDNPDGYTF. Full variable domain (missing parts from reference TRBV29-1 and TRBJ1-2): SAVISQKPSRDICQRGTSLTIQCQVDSQVTMMFWYRQQPGQSLTLIATANQGSEATYESGFVIDKFPISRPNLTFSTLTVSNMSPEDSSIYLCSVEDNPDGYTFGSGTRLTVV.

The genes are TRBV27 and TRBJ1-2, with D possibly being TRBD1 (6 bases). This CDR3 has 15 residues. V lost 0 bases to trimming and J lost 6 bases, with 14 bases between them. Germline V gene sequence: CDR1 MNHEY, CDR2 SMNVEV (reference sequence). The CDR3 DNA sequence: TGTGCCAGCAGTTTATCTAGGGGGGGTCTAAATGGCTACACCTTC. This encodes CASSLSRGGLNGYTF.

The V gene is TRBV6-5, the J gene TRBJ2-7, with no clear D. The CDR3 is made up of 13 amino acids. Trimming shortened V by 0 bases and J by 4 bases, and 7 bases separated the two germline ends. The germline gives CDR1 MNHEY, CDR2 SVGAGI. CDR3 DNA sequence: TGTGCCAGCAGTTACTCGCAGTTTTACGAGCAGTACTTC. This encodes CASSYSQFYEQYF.

The chain uses TRBV4-1 and TRBJ2-3, with a tentative D call TRBD2 (6 bases). The CDR3 is 15 amino acids. Germline V gene lookup returns CDR1 MGHRA and CDR2 YSYEKL. With 8 bases removed from V and 7 bases from J, the gap between germline ends came to 22 bases. Here the CDR3 DNA reads TGCGCCAGCCGCGACTCCAGGGAGGTTTTATATACGCAGTATTTT. Its protein is CASRDSREVLYTQYF.